The sequence of this T cell receptor (beta chain) was determined in a study of cytomegalovirus exposure and HLA in healthy donors (dated by TCRdb to between 2016 and 2019). Regarding the complete study: According to an earlier analysis of a few hundred of the donors, some 170 million T cells yielded approximately 120 million unique TCR beta sequences and around 300 Gb of sequence data. Of the 350 to 450 genotyped donors, approximately 82% fell in the genetic ancestry cluster associated with self-reported Caucasian donors. To decide whether each TCR beta V gene segment behaved as functional or pseudogenic, an earlier analysis of approximately 590 of the donors relied on high-throughput TCR beta sequencing. About five DR-DQ haplotypes were treated as single units for association and clustering because of strong linkage in the cohort. A later analysis re-examined previously published TCR beta repertoires from around 670 donors and added high-resolution HLA genotyping to investigate patterns of TCR occurrence. A later genetic analysis took genome-wide SNP genotypes for about 55% of the roughly 670 donors and used that subset as a discovery cohort. Typing coverage differed by locus: A, B, C, DRB1 and DQB1 were typed in about 620-630 donors, DQA1 in roughly 500, DPA1 in 606, and DPB1 in 450 to 480. All discovery cohort repertoires had been generated on a single sequencing platform. Among roughly 370 genotyped donors of the cohort, an average of approximately 250,000 unique TCR beta nucleotide sequences were sequenced per donor, 15% to 20% of them non-productive. In the later analysis, no new phenotypic data were used to find candidate immune exposures; instead, reliance was placed on TCR beta sequences and their occurrence across donors. HLA typing included class I and class II loci at four-digit resolution. An early release covering roughly 600 HLA-typed donors comprised approximately 300 gigabases of sequencing data and roughly 85 million unique TCR sequences. The study profiled the T cell repertoires of some 610 subjects by immunosequencing and related them to cytomegalovirus serostatus. The study was designed to test whether signatures of past pathogen exposure could be identified by cataloging public T cell receptors. Donor age, sex, ethnicity and CMV serostatus were collected together with the repertoire data. A separate validation cohort of approximately 120 different subjects was used in addition to the roughly 670-subject first cohort. High-throughput TCR immunosequencing, statistical association of individual TCRs with disease status, and machine learning were combined to predict cytomegalovirus infection status. The research as a whole found: A later analysis found that TCR association rates varied across HLA loci, with DRB1 alleles showing the most associated TCRs and HLA-C alleles the fewest. Sequencing depth was assumed to be roughly uniform across donors in the presence/absence analyses, though that assumption may not hold. Assigning TCR associations to individual alleles was difficult when HLA alleles, especially DR and DQ, strongly co-occurred. Compared with equally common non-associated chains, HLA-associated TCR beta chains in a later analysis were more clonally expanded and had lower generation probabilities. A later genetic analysis reported fewer N-insertions in productive TCRs among donors in an Asian-associated ancestry cluster than the roughly 640-donor mean. Linkage disequilibrium might explain the correlated functional status among segregating V segments, but an unknown experimental factor could not be excluded. The authors suggested that the approach could potentially be extended to other disease states and immunological phenotypes. A few of the identified cytomegalovirus-associated TCR beta chains were confirmed in vitro to be specific for cytomegalovirus antigens. A further reported finding was that TCR beta sequences accurately predicted the HLA-A and HLA-B alleles for most subjects in the first cohort. Because counts were too low, approximately 15 rarely observed V segments, including chromosome 9 orphons, were excluded from the earlier analysis of 587 of the donors. Some IMGT-functional V segments, including TRBV6-2 and TRBV6-3, could not be distinguished by the 87-base-pair reads and were therefore excluded. Because HLA typing was missing for some donors at each locus, association tests included only the typed subset. The classifier was reported to diagnose cytomegalovirus status with high specificity and sensitivity in both the original cohort and the validation cohort. V-gene and J-gene trimming of TCR beta chains was associated with a missense DCLRE1C variant in a later genetic analysis, and the association was replicated in an independent cohort. In the study, 150 to 200 TCR beta chains were listed as associated with cytomegalovirus. An earlier analysis of approximately 570 of the donors showed that most TCR beta V segments appeared in productive rearrangements either about 87% or about 30% of the time, which broadly matched IMGT annotations. The sequencing pipeline was judged likely to have produced a cluster of highly shared sequence variants as a technical artifact. The only immune exposure information available for the cohort was CMV serostatus. According to a later analysis, most CMV-associated TCR beta chains appeared to be HLA-restricted, and the HLA associations seemed to be driven largely by CMV exposure. A later analysis reported that several top co-occurrence clusters appeared linked to parvovirus B19, influenza, CMV and Epstein-Barr virus. Only TCR beta chains were sequenced in this cohort, and the absence of alpha or paired-chain data limited detectable features. Specific HLA alleles were associated with about 17,000 TCR beta sequences at a false discovery rate of 0.05 in a later analysis. Across donors, most TCR sequences were observed very rarely, whereas some public TCRs were present in many individuals.

Library method: the immunoSEQ multiplex PCR assay. For the multiplex PCR, a mixture combining 60 forward primers for TCR Vbeta segments and 13 reverse primers for TCR Jbeta segments was used. A multiplex PCR assay on genomic DNA amplified the CDR3 region of rearranged TCR beta genes. The Illumina HiSeq System was used to sequence the amplified TCR beta libraries as 87-base-pair reads. For the original study's pipeline: A later analysis tallied 75 million to 85 million unique TCR beta chains across the 666 repertoires, and roughly 11 million of those chains were shared by two or more donors. A nearest-neighbor algorithm error-corrected the raw reads and collapsed the reads into unique sequences, merging closely related sequences to remove PCR and sequencing errors. Alignment of CDR3 sequences to IMGT reference sequences was used to assign V, D and J gene segments. For a sequence to be retained, a match of at least six nucleotides to both a V gene segment and a J gene segment was required. A rearrangement was called productive if the CDR3 had no stop codons and remained in frame with V and J, and every other rearrangement was called non-productive. CDR3 was defined by IMGT convention, running from the second conserved V-encoded cysteine to the conserved J-encoded phenylalanine. In an earlier analysis of around 540 of the donors, sequences lacking an unambiguous match to a single V gene segment were excluded. An earlier analysis of several hundred of the donors classified V segments as functional when productive rearrangements were above 56.7% and as segregating when the standard deviation between donors was above 5%. A statistical classification framework was developed to diagnose cytomegalovirus status using the catalog of TCR beta chain sequences. In a later analysis, TCR nucleotide sequences were compared against IMGT/GENE-DB human TR gene sequences so that V and J genes could be assigned. A later analysis assigned CDR3 sequences and most-parsimonious VDJ recombination scenarios with the TCRdist pipeline. In a later analysis, every TCR beta chain was defined by the combination of its CDR3 amino acid sequence and its V-gene family, and reads without a unique V-gene family were dropped. As a way to deal with suspected cross-contamination and a sequencing artifact, a later analysis dropped roughly 600 nucleotide sequences that were highly shared and had low generation probability. In a later analysis, a clonal expansion index was calculated for each public chain from normalized within-repertoire ranks of inferred template counts. In a later analysis, generation probabilities were computed using a VDJ recombination model fitted to out-of-frame rearrangements, and the results were checked against IGoR. In a later analysis, TCR-TCR, TCR-HLA and TCR-CMV co-occurrence was scored with hypergeometric tests, and a repertoire-size bias correction was applied to TCR pairs. In a later analysis, false discovery rates were estimated by permuting HLA or CMV assignments 20 times. In a later analysis, co-occurring TCRs were grouped with DBSCAN, and TCRdist sequence similarity was added when clustering was performed within HLA-allele-positive subsets. Repertoires with fewer than 30,000 or more than 120,000 public chains, plus five repertoires with anomalous nucleotide sharing, were excluded from co-occurrence clustering. TCRdb's version of the immuneACCESS table is confined to in-frame rearrangements and falls short of the full clone set. An unresolved V gene accounts for under half of the shortfall where checked; the remainder is of unknown origin. The D gene and trimming were derived from the DNA, and the V and J assignments and clone size from that table. This sample gives 150,000 to 200,000 clones in total; about 80% of them show up just once. 4.8% of the sample is taken by the ten largest.

A note on this clone: The clone's antigen remains unknown. There are no base qualities to consult, and no much larger clone falls within one base.

Between the V and J ends, shortened by 4 bases and 2 bases respectively, the junction contains 21 bases. Spanning cysteine to phenylalanine, the CDR3 consists of 19 amino acids. The read is trimmed to its CDR3 DNA, 57 bases read in frame from base 1. The germline V gene provides CDR1 KGHSH and CDR2 LQKENI. In total, 600 or so healthy bone marrow donors made up the cohort. Cohort members were all nominally healthy when sampled, although unrecorded immune exposures were likely present. The donor tested CMV seronegative, placing the donor among the 352 seronegative members of the cohort. Each donor provided a peripheral blood sample, and peripheral blood mononuclear cells were used for TCR beta sequencing. Genomic DNA extraction from the blood cell samples was performed with the Qiagen DNeasy Blood Extraction Kit.

Recombination connected TRBV18 to TRBJ2-6, with a tentative D gene TRBD1 over 5 matching bases. This clonotype originated in a man in his late teens or twenties in good health and CMV-seronegative. Sample: PBMCs. The DNA sequence is TGTGCCAGCTCACTCATTACAGAAGGGGTAAATCCTGGGGCCAACGTCCTGACTTTC. The resulting protein is CASSLITEGVNPGANVLTF. The CDR3, completed at both ends by the reference TRBV18 and TRBJ2-6 genes, gives the full variable domain NAGVMQNPRHLVRRRGQEARLRCSPMKGHSHVYWYRQLPEEGLKFMVYLQKENIIDESGMPKERFSAEFPKEGPSILRIQQVVRGDSAAYFCASSLITEGVNPGANVLTFGAGSRLTVL.